This T cell receptor (beta chain) was obtained from a study of blood T cells in healthy people across ages. The study, taken as a whole, reports: For the donors, CMV status was unknown and possibly confounded expanded clonotype changes. Per million T cells, TCR beta diversity dropped about linearly as age rose. A strong correlation was found between TCR beta diversity and the percentage of naive T cells. It was the long-lived donors that had more naive CD4+ cells and higher diversity than aged donors.

To note about this clonotype: Its specificity is not known.

The CDR3 spans 15 residues. Trimming left V 4 bases short and J 4 bases short, with 16 bases between. Germline CDR1 SGHDN, CDR2 FVKESK. Through a sample-barcoded 5' primer and a J-beta primer mix, a second PCR was run for about 6 to 11 cycles. TCRdb passed the 5' RACE reads through MiXCR, listing each CDR3 protein once. The sample includes fewer than 950,000 distinct CDR3 sequences, 40% to 65% of them seen just once. The sequence derives from a man older than 75 in good health. The chain is built from TRBV14 and TRBJ2-5, with D perhaps matching TRBD1 (6 bases). Sequencing was done on a sample of blood. CDR3 in DNA: TGTGCCAGCAGCCCCCGTGTGGGGGCATCAGAGACCCAGTACTTC. Encoded protein: CASSPRVGASETQYF.